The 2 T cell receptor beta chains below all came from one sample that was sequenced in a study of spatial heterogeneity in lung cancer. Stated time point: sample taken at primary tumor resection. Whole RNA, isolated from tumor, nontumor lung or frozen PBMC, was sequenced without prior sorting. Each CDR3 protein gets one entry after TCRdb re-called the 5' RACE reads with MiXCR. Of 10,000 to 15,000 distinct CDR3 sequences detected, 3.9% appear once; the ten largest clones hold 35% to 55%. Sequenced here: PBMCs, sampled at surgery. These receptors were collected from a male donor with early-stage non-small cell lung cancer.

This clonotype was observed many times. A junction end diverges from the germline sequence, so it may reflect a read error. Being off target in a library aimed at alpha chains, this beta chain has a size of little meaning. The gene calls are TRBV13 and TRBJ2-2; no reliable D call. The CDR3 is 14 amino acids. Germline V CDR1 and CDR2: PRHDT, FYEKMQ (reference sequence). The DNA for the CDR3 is TGTGCCAGCAGCTTAGGCGGACGCACCCGGGAGCTGTTTTTT. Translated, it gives CASSLGGRTRELFF.

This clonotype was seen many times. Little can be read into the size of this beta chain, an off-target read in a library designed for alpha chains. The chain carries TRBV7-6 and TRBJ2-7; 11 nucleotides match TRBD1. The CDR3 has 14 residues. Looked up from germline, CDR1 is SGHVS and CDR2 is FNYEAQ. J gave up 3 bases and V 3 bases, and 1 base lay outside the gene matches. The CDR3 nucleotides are TGTGCCAGCAGCTTCGGGACAGGGGGCTACGAGCAGTACTTC. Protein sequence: CASSFGTGGYEQYF. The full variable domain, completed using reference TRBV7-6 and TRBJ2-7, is GAGVSQSPRYKVTKRGQDVALRCDPISGHVSLYWYRQALGQGPEFLTYFNYEAQQDKSGLPNDRFSAERPEGSISTLTIQRTEQRDSAMYRCASSFGTGGYEQYFGPGTRLTVT.